One and the same sample provided the 32 T cell receptor beta chains below, sequenced in a study of blood T cell repertoires in COVID-19. TCRdb keeps only in-frame clones here, not all; method: immunoSEQ multiplex PCR. The sample records 300,000 or so clones, around 87% being singletons. Sequencing was carried out using peripheral blood. These receptors were taken from a woman aged 50 to 60 who had recovered from COVID-19.

In this sample, this clone turned up a few times. J is TRBJ2-5 and V is TRBV20-1; TRBD1 aligns across 8 bases. The CDR3 is made up of 15 amino acids. With 3 bases clipped from V and 0 bases from J, the junction kept 6 bases outside the gene matches. CDR1 is DFQATT and CDR2 is SNEGSKA in the germline V gene (reference sequence). CDR3 protein: CSASQQGGYQETQYF. CDR3 in DNA: TGCAGTGCTAGTCAACAGGGGGGCTACCAAGAGACCCAGTACTTC.

This clone was detected only once. The chain is built from TRBV30 and TRBJ1-1; TRBD1 is a possible D gene (6 bases). Germline V lookup: CDR1 GTSNPN, CDR2 SVGIG (reference sequence). This CDR3 comprises 14 residues. The V end lost 3 bases, the J end lost 0 bases, and 11 bases lay between the germline ends. The CDR3 spells CAWRRTAMNTEAFF. The DNA for the CDR3 is TGTGCCTGGAGGAGGACAGCTATGAACACTGAAGCTTTCTTT.

The V and J genes are TRBV19 and TRBJ2-2; TRBD1 agrees at 9 bases. Trimming removed 5 bases from V and 4 bases from J; junction bases left unmatched: 2. There are 14 residues in the CDR3. CDR1 LNHDA and CDR2 SQIVND come from the germline V gene (reference sequence). The CDR3 reads CASSAGQGTGELFF. For the CDR3, the DNA is TGTGCCAGTAGTGCGGGACAGGGCACCGGGGAGCTGTTTTTT.

The gene calls are TRBV7-2 and TRBJ2-3, with 7 bases that match TRBD2. This CDR3 contains 15 residues. The germline gives CDR1 SGHTA, CDR2 FQGNSA. V lost 6 bases, J lost 3 bases, and 9 bases stayed unmatched. The DNA of the CDR3 is TGTGCCAGCAGTCCCAGCGGGGACGAGACAGATACGCAGTATTTT. It is translated as CASSPSGDETDTQYF.

The table lists this clone with a few counts. The chain carries TRBV30 and TRBJ1-1, with 7 bases fitting TRBD1. The J segment lost 0 bases and the V segment lost 3 bases, leaving 1 base of the junction unmatched. The CDR3 totals 13 residues. CDR1 is GTSNPN and CDR2 is SVGIG in the germline V gene (reference sequence). CDR3 protein: CAWRQGVNTEAFF. The CDR3 DNA reads TGTGCCTGGAGGCAGGGGGTGAACACTGAAGCTTTCTTT.

The rearrangement joins TRBV9 to TRBJ2-2; the D gene is possibly TRBD1 (8 bases). Germline V gene data show CDR1 as SGDLS and CDR2 as YYNGEE. The V and J ends lost 2 bases and 4 bases respectively, with 12 bases between them. The CDR3 loop spans 15 amino acids. The CDR3 is CASSVTGGVTGELFF. DNA for the CDR3: TGTGCCAGCAGCGTCACAGGGGGGGTCACCGGGGAGCTGTTTTTT.

J is TRBJ1-5 and V is TRBV30; D is perhaps TRBD1 (5 bases). The CDR3 totals 15 residues. V dropped 3 bases and J dropped 6 bases, with 18 bases sitting between them. Germline loops: CDR1 GTSNPN, CDR2 SVGIG (reference sequence). The DNA for the CDR3 is TGTGCCTGGAGCCCCGGTGGAGGGGCCGGTCAGCCCCAGCATTTT. Its translation: CAWSPGGGAGQPQHF.

In this sample, this clone turned up a few times. CDR3 bases: TGTGCCACCAGCAGAGACCCTGGCAGTTCCTACGAGCAGTACTTC. Translated, it gives CATSRDPGSSYEQYF. The genes are TRBV15 and TRBJ2-7; no firm D call. Trimming took 0 bases from V and 1 from J, leaving 10 bases between them. This CDR3 is built from 15 residues. Germline V gives CDR1 LNHNV, CDR2 YYDKDF (reference sequence).

The CDR3: CSVSWGDYGYTF. The CDR3 region has the DNA TGCAGCGTTAGCTGGGGAGACTATGGCTACACCTTC. The chain recombines TRBV29-1 with TRBJ1-2; D is uncertain. The CDR3 is 12 residues long. Germline assignment: CDR1 SQVTM and CDR2 ANQGSEA. V lost 5 bases and J lost 3, with 10 bases in between.

The chain recombines TRBV6-2 or TRBV6-3 with TRBJ2-7; maybe TRBD1 (6 bases). Per the germline V gene, CDR1 is MNHEY and CDR2 is SVGEGT. V lost 0 bases and J 4 bases, leaving 7 bases between the germline ends. This CDR3 is built from 13 residues. CDR3 sequence (DNA): TGTGCCAGCAGTTACTCGAGGGGGTACGAGCAGTACTTC. It codes for CASSYSRGYEQYF.

The rearrangement uses TRBV18 and TRBJ2-7; 10 positions agree with TRBD2. CDR1 and CDR2 from the germline V gene are KGHSH and LQKENI. This CDR3 has 18 residues. Trimming took 2 bases from V and 3 from J; bases not matched to a gene: 13. CDR3 amino acids: CASSPSLLAGEDYYEQYF. As DNA, the CDR3 is TGTGCCAGCTCACCAAGCCTCCTAGCGGGGGAGGACTACTACGAGCAGTACTTC.

The chain links TRBV4-2 to TRBJ1-5; 7 bases line up with TRBD1. V lost 0 bases to trimming and J lost 4 bases; unmatched junction nucleotides: 0. CDR3 length: 14 residues. Germline loops: CDR1 LGHNA, CDR2 YNFKEQ. CDR3 loop: CASSQETGNQPQHF. CDR3 bases: TGTGCCAGCAGCCAAGAGACAGGGAATCAGCCCCAGCATTTT.

The J gene is TRBJ1-5, the V gene TRBV19, with D unresolved. Between the trimmed V and J ends, which lost 4 bases and 2 bases, there was a span of 15 bases. The CDR3 contains 16 residues. Looked up from germline, CDR1 is LNHDA and CDR2 is SQIVND (reference sequence). CDR3 residues: CASSKVEGIGNQPQHF. The DNA for the CDR3 is TGTGCCAGTAGTAAGGTTGAGGGTATTGGCAATCAGCCCCAGCATTTT.

The J gene is TRBJ1-6, the V gene TRBV14; D may be TRBD1 (5 bases). The CDR3 loop spans 14 amino acids. The V end lost 1 base, the J end lost 8 bases, and 9 bases lay between the germline ends. Germline V lookup: CDR1 SGHDN, CDR2 FVKESK. The CDR3 sequence: CASSQVTGYSPLHF. In DNA, the CDR3 is TGTGCCAGCAGCCAAGTTACAGGCTATTCACCCCTCCACTTT.

V and J are TRBV3-1 (or the pseudogene TRBV3-2) and TRBJ2-5, with a weak D call TRBD1 (6 bases). There are 15 residues in the CDR3. From germline, CDR1 is LGHDT and CDR2 YNNKEL (reference sequence). The ends were cut back, 0 bases at V and 7 bases at J, with 15 bases in the middle. The chain's CDR3 is CASSQDLGQGRTQYF. The CDR3 bases are TGTGCCAGCAGCCAAGATTTGGGCCAGGGGCGGACCCAGTACTTC.

This chain joins TRBV5-1 and TRBJ2-7; tentative D call: TRBD2 (5 bases). Trimming took off 3 bases at V and 3 bases at J, with 10 bases between the two ends. The CDR3 is made up of 13 amino acids. The germline V gene encodes CDR1 SGHRS and CDR2 YFSETQ. The CDR3 bases are TGCGCCAGCAGCTCGACGGGGAGCTACGAGCAGTACTTC. Translation gives CASSSTGSYEQYF.

In its sample, this clone was seen a few times. This sample includes further DNA sequences coding for the same CDR3. The chain joins TRBV30 to TRBJ1-5; no clear D gene. The CDR3 runs to 13 residues. The ends were cut back, 1 base at V and 0 bases at J, with 4 bases in the middle. Germline V CDR1 and CDR2: GTSNPN, SVGIG (reference sequence). The CDR3 nucleotides are TGTGCCTGGAGTGGAGATAGCAATCAGCCCCAGCATTTT. It specifies CAWSGDSNQPQHF.

This clone appeared once. This rearrangement joins TRBV7-9 to TRBJ1-1, with 10 bases matching TRBD1. In germline, CDR1 is SEHNR, CDR2 FQNEAQ (reference sequence). The V gene end was trimmed by 7 bases and the J gene end by 6 bases; junction bases not matched to a gene: 14. There are 16 residues in the CDR3. CDR3 sequence: CASTPLSGQGIAEAFF. In DNA, the CDR3 is TGTGCCAGCACCCCCCTTTCGGGACAGGGGATCGCTGAAGCTTTCTTT.

The gene calls are TRBV6-5 and TRBJ2-1, with TRBD2 identical over 14 bases. V shed 5 bases, J shed 7 bases, and the junction held 4 bases outside the gene matches. The germline V gene has CDR1 MNHEY and CDR2 SVGAGI. CDR3 length equals 15 residues. The CDR3 DNA is TGTGCCAGCAGTCCAGGGACTAGCGGGAGAAATGAGCAGTTCTTC. Translating it yields CASSPGTSGRNEQFF.

CDR3 loop: CASRPGTVYGYTF. The CDR3 DNA reads TGTGCCAGCAGACCCGGGACAGTCTATGGCTACACCTTC. V gene TRBV6-6 combines with J gene TRBJ1-2, with TRBD1 matching over 7 bases. The ends lost 6 bases at V and 4 bases at J; junction bases unmatched: 5. The CDR3 runs to 13 residues. The V gene's germline CDR1 is MNHNY and CDR2 SVGAGI (reference sequence).

This chain connects TRBV6-6 to TRBJ1-4; the D is unclear. This CDR3 is built from 13 residues. V was cut by 2 bases and J by 8 bases, with 9 bases left in between. CDR1 is MNHNY, CDR2 SVGAGI, per germline (reference sequence). The CDR3 region is CASSYRGGEKLFF. CDR3 bases: TGTGCCAGCAGTTACCGGGGTGGGGAAAAACTGTTTTTT.

The chain combines TRBV19 with TRBJ2-1; 14 bases agree with TRBD2. V shed 9 bases and J 15 bases; nucleotides not matched to a gene: 10. Germline assignment: CDR1 LNHDA and CDR2 SQIVND (reference sequence). This CDR3 has 13 residues. The CDR3 reads CASGLAGGLEVFF. The CDR3 region has the DNA TGTGCCAGCGGACTAGCGGGGGGCCTAGAGGTGTTCTTC.

The chain has TRBV11-3 and TRBJ2-2; TRBD2 is a possible D gene (6 bases). Germline V lookup: CDR1 SGHNT, CDR2 YENEEA. The CDR3 extends over 14 amino acids. Between the trimmed V and J ends, which lost 6 bases and 2 bases, there was a span of 10 bases. The chain's CDR3 is CASRMGGNTGELFF. CDR3 DNA sequence: TGTGCCAGCAGGATGGGGGGAAACACCGGGGAGCTGTTTTTT.

The chain combines TRBV11-2 with TRBJ2-3, with D possibly being TRBD2 (5 bases). Germline V gene sequence: CDR1 SGHAT, CDR2 FQNNGV. This CDR3 has 14 residues. Trimming left V 1 base short and J 5 bases short, with 10 bases between. CDR3 sequence: CASSLGLAGDTQYF. The CDR3 DNA follows: TGTGCCAGCAGCTTAGGCCTAGCAGGAGATACGCAGTATTTT.

This clone was observed a few times. The chain employs TRBV10-1 and TRBJ1-4; 10 nucleotides agree with TRBD1. The CDR3 runs 13 residues. V dropped 8 bases and J dropped 10; count of bases not matched to a gene: 7. Germline CDR1 WNHNN, CDR2 SYGVQD (reference sequence). CDR3 coding DNA: TGCGCCAGCGGACGGGACAGGGGCGGAAAACTGTTTTTT. Translated, it gives CASGRDRGGKLFF.

The V call is TRBV30, the J call TRBJ2-7; possible D gene TRBD1, 6 bases. The V end lost 5 bases, the J end lost 2 bases, and 10 bases lay between the germline ends. The CDR3 extends over 12 amino acids. Germline values: CDR1 GTSNPN, CDR2 SVGIG (reference sequence). The CDR3 here is CAWRDRTYEQYF. The CDR3 DNA reads as TGTGCCTGGCGTGACAGGACCTACGAGCAGTACTTC.

The V gene is TRBV28, the J gene TRBJ1-6; TRBD1 agrees at 7 bases. V lost 4 bases, J lost 18 bases, and 12 bases stayed unmatched. This CDR3 region has 13 residues. CDR1 and CDR2 from the germline V gene are MDHEN and SYDVKM. CDR3 loop: CASSSIQGELSHF. DNA for the CDR3: TGTGCCAGCAGTTCAATCCAGGGGGAACTTTCCCACTTT.

As regards this clone: The same CDR3 arises from other DNA sequences in this sample as well. The chain combines TRBV11-3 with TRBJ1-1, with TRBD1 matching over 7 bases. The V gene's germline CDR1 is SGHNT and CDR2 YENEEA. The CDR3 has 13 residues. V lost 0 bases to trimming and J lost 8 bases; unmatched junction nucleotides: 3. The CDR3 coding sequence is TGTGCCAGCAGCTTAGAGACAGGGACCGAAGCTTTCTTT. Translating it yields CASSLETGTEAFF.

CDR3 sequence reads: CASRRGINTDTQYF. DNA of the CDR3: TGTGCCAGCAGGCGGGGGATTAACACAGATACGCAGTATTTT. This sequence joins TRBV7-8 and TRBJ2-3; 7 positions match TRBD2. The CDR3 extends over 14 amino acids. J gave up 2 bases and V 6 bases, and 5 bases lay outside the gene matches. Germline V gives CDR1 SGHVS, CDR2 FQNEAQ.

The V call is TRBV7-2, the J call TRBJ2-7, with TRBD1 matching 8 bases. CDR1 SGHTA and CDR2 FQGNSA come from the germline V gene. The V gene end was trimmed by 3 bases and the J gene end by 0 bases; junction bases not matched to a gene: 1. This CDR3 has 14 residues. The CDR3 sequence is CASSLTGASYEQYF. DNA of the CDR3: TGTGCCAGCAGCTTGACAGGGGCCTCCTACGAGCAGTACTTC.

The chain has TRBV3-1 (or the pseudogene TRBV3-2) and TRBJ1-1; perhaps TRBD1 as D (6 bases). There are 13 residues in the CDR3. Trimming pared 4 bases from V and 6 bases from J, leaving 12 bases between. Germline CDR1 is LGHDT and CDR2 is YNNKEL (reference sequence). The CDR3 reads CASSRGTLAEAFF. The CDR3 DNA reads as TGTGCCAGCAGCCGAGGGACACTGGCTGAAGCTTTCTTT.

This clone came up a few times. This rearrangement joins TRBV28 to TRBJ2-5, with D possibly being TRBD2 (5 bases). This CDR3 is 14 amino acids long. Germline values: CDR1 MDHEN, CDR2 SYDVKM. V shed 5 bases and J shed 2 bases, with 12 bases lying between them. The CDR3 DNA sequence: TGTGCCAGCAGTAGCCTCAGCGGACAAGAGACCCAGTACTTC. Encoded protein: CASSSLSGQETQYF. The whole variable domain, remainder taken from reference TRBV28 and TRBJ2-5, is DVKVTQSSRYLVKRTGEKVFLECVQDMDHENMFWYRQDPGLGLRLIYFSYDVKMKEKGDIPEGYSVSREKKERFSLILESASTNQTSMYLCASSSLSGQETQYFGPGTRLLVL.